This is a list of T cell receptor beta chains from one sample in a study of cytomegalovirus exposure and HLA in healthy donors. Measured with immunoSEQ multiplex PCR; TCRdb has only the in-frame clones, and not every one. The sample consists of about 120,000 clones, over 65% of them appearing once. Sequences were obtained from PBMCs. The receptors here all came from a woman aged 40 to 50 in good health and CMV-seropositive. The CDR3 runs from the conserved cysteine through the conserved F or W. The D gene is left open where the match is weak. Clone size, where shown, is once, few, many, or a class for clones that have expanded.

d_gene: NA
abundance: NA
j_gene: TRBJ1-3
v_gene: TRBV9
CDR3aa: CASSAFDRTGNTIYF
CDR3nt: TGTGCCAGCAGCGCATTCGACAGAACTGGAAACACCATATATTTT

d_gene: TRBD1
abundance: NA
j_gene: TRBJ1-6
v_gene: TRBV2
CDR3aa: CASSEPTGGSSPLHF
CDR3nt: TGTGCCAGCAGTGAACCGACAGGGGGCAGTTCACCCCTCCACTTT

d_gene: NA
abundance: NA
j_gene: TRBJ1-5
v_gene: TRBV5-1
CDR3aa: CASSPQTGDQPQHF
CDR3nt: TGCGCCAGCAGCCCCCAGACAGGTGATCAGCCCCAGCATTTT

d_gene: TRBD2
abundance: few
j_gene: TRBJ2-1
v_gene: TRBV6-5
CDR3aa: CASSYGLARDDEQFF
CDR3nt: TGTGCCAGCAGTTACGGACTAGCGAGAGACGATGAGCAGTTCTTC

d_gene: NA
abundance: NA
j_gene: TRBJ2-7
v_gene: TRBV20-1
CDR3aa: CSATQGYEQYF
CDR3nt: TGCAGTGCGACACAGGGTTACGAGCAGTACTTC

d_gene: TRBD1
abundance: NA
j_gene: TRBJ2-7
v_gene: TRBV14
CDR3aa: CASSQVDRGFEQYF
CDR3nt: TGTGCCAGCAGCCAAGTTGACAGGGGTTTCGAGCAGTACTTC

d_gene: NA
abundance: NA
j_gene: TRBJ2-4
v_gene: TRBV19
CDR3aa: CASSTREAGSLYIQYF
CDR3nt: TGTGCCAGTAGTACTAGGGAGGCAGGGAGTCTCTACATTCAGTACTTC

d_gene: NA
abundance: NA
j_gene: TRBJ2-7
v_gene: TRBV6-5
CDR3aa: CASSRGTSNYEQYF
CDR3nt: TGTGCCAGCAGTCGAGGGACAAGTAACTACGAGCAGTACTTC

d_gene: TRBD1
abundance: NA
j_gene: TRBJ2-5
v_gene: TRBV15
CDR3aa: CATSRVIGTDRETQYF
CDR3nt: TGTGCCACCAGCAGAGTGATCGGGACAGACAGAGAGACCCAGTACTTC

d_gene: NA
abundance: NA
j_gene: TRBJ2-6
v_gene: TRBV18
CDR3aa: CASSPLMVGGANVLTF
CDR3nt: TGTGCCAGCTCACCATTAATGGTTGGCGGGGCCAACGTCCTGACTTTC

d_gene: TRBD1
abundance: NA
j_gene: TRBJ2-2
v_gene: TRBV4-2
CDR3aa: CASSRRTGAEGTGELFF
CDR3nt: TGTGCCAGCAGCCGGAGGACAGGGGCGGAAGGGACCGGGGAGCTGTTTTTT

d_gene: NA
abundance: NA
j_gene: TRBJ1-1
v_gene: TRBV11-2
CDR3aa: CASSLRPGGGGNTEAFF
CDR3nt: TGTGCCAGCAGCTTAAGACCGGGGGGTGGGGGGAACACTGAAGCTTTCTTT

d_gene: TRBD2
abundance: NA
j_gene: TRBJ2-7
v_gene: TRBV6-6
CDR3aa: CASIAGGINEQYF
CDR3nt: TGTGCCAGTATAGCGGGAGGGATCAACGAGCAGTACTTC

d_gene: TRBD1
abundance: NA
j_gene: TRBJ2-7
v_gene: TRBV7-9
CDR3aa: CASSSAWGRQGAYEQYF
CDR3nt: TGTGCCAGCAGTTCTGCCTGGGGCAGACAGGGGGCCTACGAGCAGTACTTC

d_gene: NA
abundance: NA
j_gene: TRBJ2-7
v_gene: TRBV9
CDR3aa: CASSPLRGEQYF
CDR3nt: TGTGCCAGCAGCCCCCTGCGGGGCGAGCAGTACTTC

d_gene: NA
abundance: NA
j_gene: TRBJ2-7
v_gene: TRBV14
CDR3aa: CASSPTLGVAYEQYF
CDR3nt: TGTGCCAGCAGCCCTACCCTAGGTGTGGCCTACGAGCAGTACTTC

d_gene: TRBD1
abundance: few
j_gene: TRBJ1-1
v_gene: TRBV11-1
CDR3aa: CASSPDRSNTEAFF
CDR3nt: TGTGCCAGCAGCCCGGACAGGAGTAACACTGAAGCTTTCTTT

d_gene: NA
abundance: NA
j_gene: TRBJ1-2
v_gene: TRBV5-3
CDR3aa: CARSLGRQRYGYTF
CDR3nt: TGTGCCAGAAGCTTGGGACGACAACGTTATGGCTACACCTTC

d_gene: TRBD1
abundance: NA
j_gene: TRBJ1-1
v_gene: TRBV7-2
CDR3aa: CASSLGTGVTEAFF
CDR3nt: TGTGCCAGCAGCTTAGGCACAGGGGTGACTGAAGCTTTCTTT

d_gene: NA
abundance: once
j_gene: TRBJ2-7
v_gene: TRBV2
CDR3aa: CASSRDYEQYF
CDR3nt: TGTGCCAGCTCGAGGGATTACGAGCAGTACTTC

d_gene: NA
abundance: NA
j_gene: TRBJ2-7
v_gene: TRBV7-9
CDR3aa: CASKTLDRYEQYF
CDR3nt: TGTGCCAGCAAGACTCTGGACAGATACGAGCAGTACTTC

d_gene: NA
abundance: NA
j_gene: TRBJ2-7
v_gene: TRBV6-5
CDR3aa: CASSPTRTHPEQYF
CDR3nt: TGTGCCAGCAGCCCGACTAGGACTCATCCGGAGCAGTACTTC

d_gene: NA
abundance: NA
j_gene: TRBJ1-4
v_gene: TRBV5-1
CDR3aa: CASRAGALASKPFNEKLFF
CDR3nt: TGCGCCAGCAGGGCGGGGGCTTTAGCTTCCAAGCCCTTTAATGAAAAACTGTTTTTT

d_gene: NA
abundance: NA
j_gene: TRBJ2-5
v_gene: TRBV4-3
CDR3aa: CASSQLTRTETQYF
CDR3nt: TGCGCCAGCAGCCAACTGACTAGAACGGAGACCCAGTACTTC

d_gene: TRBD1
abundance: NA
j_gene: TRBJ2-1
v_gene: TRBV5-1
CDR3aa: CASSLVGGRLNEQFF
CDR3nt: TGCGCCAGCAGCTTGGTAGGGGGCCGTCTCAATGAGCAGTTCTTC

d_gene: NA
abundance: NA
j_gene: TRBJ1-6
v_gene: TRBV19
CDR3aa: CASSTRPDWNSPLHF
CDR3nt: TGTGCCAGTAGTACCCGACCTGACTGGAATTCACCCCTCCACTTT

d_gene: TRBD2
abundance: few
j_gene: TRBJ2-1
v_gene: TRBV2
CDR3aa: CASSVLAGGPNEQFF
CDR3nt: TGTGCCAGCAGTGTTCTAGCGGGGGGGCCTAATGAGCAGTTCTTC

d_gene: TRBD1
abundance: few
j_gene: TRBJ1-2
v_gene: TRBV5-1
CDR3aa: CASETGQGDYGYTF
CDR3nt: TGCGCCAGTGAGACTGGACAGGGAGACTATGGCTACACCTTC

d_gene: NA
abundance: NA
j_gene: TRBJ2-7
v_gene: TRBV11-2
CDR3aa: CASSLEMSVEQYF
CDR3nt: TGTGCCAGCAGCCTTGAAATGAGTGTCGAGCAGTACTTC

d_gene: NA
abundance: once
j_gene: TRBJ2-2
v_gene: TRBV5-1
CDR3aa: CASSLTAIPTGELFF
CDR3nt: TGCGCCAGCAGCTTGACAGCAATCCCCACCGGGGAGCTGTTTTTT

d_gene: TRBD1
abundance: once
j_gene: TRBJ2-7
v_gene: TRBV15
CDR3aa: CATSIERGPYEQYF
CDR3nt: TGTGCCACCAGCATAGAAAGGGGGCCGTACGAGCAGTACTTC

d_gene: TRBD1
abundance: NA
j_gene: TRBJ2-7
v_gene: TRBV2
CDR3aa: CASSRGQGSYEQYF
CDR3nt: TGTGCCAGCAGTCGGGGACAGGGGTCCTACGAGCAGTACTTC

d_gene: NA
abundance: NA
j_gene: TRBJ2-3
v_gene: TRBV7-3
CDR3aa: CASSSQGGTDTQYF
CDR3nt: TGTGCCAGCAGCTCACAGGGAGGCACAGATACGCAGTATTTT

d_gene: TRBD1
abundance: NA
j_gene: TRBJ2-2
v_gene: TRBV7-2
CDR3aa: CASSQGVGELFF
CDR3nt: TGTGCCAGCAGTCAGGGGGTCGGGGAGCTGTTTTTT

d_gene: NA
abundance: NA
j_gene: TRBJ2-1
v_gene: TRBV7-9
CDR3aa: CASGATTNEQFF
CDR3nt: TGTGCCAGCGGGGCGACGACCAATGAGCAGTTCTTC

d_gene: TRBD1
abundance: NA
j_gene: TRBJ1-4
v_gene: TRBV5-1
CDR3aa: CASSVSTGTEKLFF
CDR3nt: TGCGCCAGCAGCGTTTCGACAGGGACCGAAAAACTGTTTTTT

d_gene: NA
abundance: NA
j_gene: TRBJ2-7
v_gene: TRBV4-3
CDR3aa: CASSQVYSTSYEQYF
CDR3nt: TGCGCCAGCAGCCAAGTATATTCTACCTCCTACGAGCAGTACTTC